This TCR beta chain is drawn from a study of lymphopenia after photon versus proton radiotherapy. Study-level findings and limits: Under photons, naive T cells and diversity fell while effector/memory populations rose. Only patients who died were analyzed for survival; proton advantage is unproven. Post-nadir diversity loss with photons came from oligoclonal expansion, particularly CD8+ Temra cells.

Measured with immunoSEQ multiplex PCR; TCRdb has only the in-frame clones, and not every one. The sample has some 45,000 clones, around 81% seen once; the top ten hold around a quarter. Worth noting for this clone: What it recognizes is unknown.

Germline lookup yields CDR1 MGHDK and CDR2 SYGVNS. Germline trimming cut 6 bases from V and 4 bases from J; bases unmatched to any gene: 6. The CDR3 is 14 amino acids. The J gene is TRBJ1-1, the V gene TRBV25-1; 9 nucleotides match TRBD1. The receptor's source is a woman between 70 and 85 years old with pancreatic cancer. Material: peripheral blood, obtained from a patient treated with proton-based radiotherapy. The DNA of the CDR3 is TGTGCCAGCAGCCCGGGACAGGGTAGCACTGAAGCTTTCTTT. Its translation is CASSPGQGSTEAFF.